This T cell receptor (beta chain) was identified in a study of cytomegalovirus exposure and HLA in healthy donors. Vbeta (60) and Jbeta (13) primers were used in the PCR. TCRdb's table, derived via immunoSEQ multiplex PCR, lists solely in-frame clones and lacks some. The sample holds roughly 200,000 clones; about nine tenths are singletons and the top ten take roughly 0.98%. As concerns this clone: Its specificity is not known.

Points from the study as a whole: Specificity of a few CMV-associated chains for CMV antigens was verified in vitro. Trimming of TCR beta V- and J-genes showed a link, identified in a later analysis, to a missense DCLRE1C variant. The study carried out a later analysis of TCR beta sequences. It associated 15,000 to 20,000 of them with specific HLA alleles at a false discovery rate of 0.05. Near-uniform donor sequencing depth was presumed by presence/absence analyses.

This CDR3 contains 17 residues. Germline trimming cut 0 bases from V and 2 bases from J; bases unmatched to any gene: 8. Per germline, CDR1 SGDLS and CDR2 YYNGEE. What was sequenced was PBMCs. The chain uses TRBV9 and TRBJ2-1, with 7 bases that match TRBD1. The source is a boy younger than 10 in good health and CMV-seronegative. The CDR3 DNA follows: TGTGCCAGCAGCGTAGGGGGTAGGCAGGGGGCCTACAATGAGCAGTTCTTC. This sequence encodes CASSVGGRQGAYNEQFF.